The clone carrying this TCR beta chain was recorded many times. Its target is unknown. This CDR3 has 15 amino acids. Germline CDR1 is DFQATT and CDR2 is SNEGSKA (reference sequence). Trimming took off 3 bases at V and 4 bases at J, with 19 bases between the two ends. Every TCR cDNA molecule bore a unique molecular identifier. TCRdb passed the 5' RACE reads through MiXCR, listing each CDR3 protein once. The sample gives about 7,000 distinct CDR3 sequences, 10% to 15% of which show up once; around 8% is in the top ten. These data come from a study of spatial heterogeneity in lung cancer. On the study more broadly: A unique TCR and UMI combination showed up more than ten times in raw reads, on average. General observations from the study: In tumor T cells, estimated coverage reached roughly 6.7% for alpha chains and about 13% for beta chains. Tumoral mutation counts were tracked by counts of expanded intratumoral alpha and beta TCRs.

Indicated time point: sample taken at primary tumor resection. Whole RNA was taken from tumor, nontumor lung or frozen PBMC; it was then sequenced unsorted. The sequence was obtained from a male donor with early-stage non-small cell lung cancer. The sequenced sample was lung tumor tissue, obtained at surgery. V is TRBV20-1 and J is TRBJ2-7, with D unclear. The CDR3 here is CSASASDLVPYEQYF. Written as DNA, the CDR3 is TGCAGTGCTAGTGCTTCGGACCTCGTCCCGTACGAGCAGTACTTC.